The text below deals with one TCR beta chain. The clone's antigen remains unknown. No qualities accompany the bases; no much larger clone lies one base away. This sample was included in a study of T cells in narcolepsy (dated by TCRdb to 2017 to 2018). Describing the broader study: Patients with narcolepsy type 1 or type 2 (NT1, NT2) were enrolled in the study together with healthy control donors. To look for autoreactive T cells in narcolepsy patients that target self-antigens of hypocretin neurons (hypocretin, TRIB2), the study used TCR Vbeta sequencing to follow clonotypes in blood and CSF. Study-wide conclusions, independent of this receptor: Plots comparing CSF and blood CD4+ T cell clonotypes from the same patient highlighted HCRT-specific and TRIB2-specific autoreactive clonotypes. Autoreactive clonotypes were reported to be detected serially in the blood of the same patients and of different patients, but not in the blood of healthy controls.

Reading the germline V gene (reference sequence) gives CDR1 SGHAT and CDR2 FQDESV. The CDR3 starts with the cysteine, ends with the phenylalanine, and has 17 residues. Only the CDR3 part of the read is kept: 51 bases, read in frame from the first base. V and J are trimmed by 5 bases and 4 bases, and the gene matches miss 11 bases of the junction. For TCR Vbeta sequencing and comparison with CSF CD8+ T cells, memory CD8+ T cells were sorted ex vivo from patient blood. Libraries were built with the immunoSEQ multiplex PCR assay. TCRdb retrieved this table from immuneACCESS and kept in-frame rearrangements only. Not all clones are present; in checked studies, unresolved V genes account for under half, and no reason is known for the remainder. Counted in this sample were about 10,000 clones; more than 65% of them appeared once. 22% of the sample belongs to the ten largest clones.

The V and J genes are TRBV11-1 and TRBJ1-6; TRBD1 aligns with 7 central bases. The sequencing sample was made of CD45RA- memory CD8+ T cells from PBMCs. The cell subset or site tag for this specimen amounts to: memory T cells sorted ex vivo from peripheral blood. This sequence originates from a human donor with narcolepsy. This receptor carries the CDR3 CASSPRLGTAYNSPLHF. The nucleotide sequence reads as follows: TGTGCCAGCAGCCCAAGGCTTGGGACAGCATATAATTCACCCCTCCACTTT.